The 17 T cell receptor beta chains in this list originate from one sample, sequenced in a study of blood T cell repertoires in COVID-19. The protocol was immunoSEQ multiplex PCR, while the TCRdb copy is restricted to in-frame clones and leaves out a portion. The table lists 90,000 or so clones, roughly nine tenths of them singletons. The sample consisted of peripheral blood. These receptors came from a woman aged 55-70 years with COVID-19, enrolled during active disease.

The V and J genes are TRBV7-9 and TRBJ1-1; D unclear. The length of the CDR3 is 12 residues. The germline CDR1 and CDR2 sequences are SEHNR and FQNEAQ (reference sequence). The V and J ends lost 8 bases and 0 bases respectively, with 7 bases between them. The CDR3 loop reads CASLSVNTEAFF. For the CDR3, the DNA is TGTGCCAGCTTGTCTGTGAACACTGAAGCTTTCTTT.

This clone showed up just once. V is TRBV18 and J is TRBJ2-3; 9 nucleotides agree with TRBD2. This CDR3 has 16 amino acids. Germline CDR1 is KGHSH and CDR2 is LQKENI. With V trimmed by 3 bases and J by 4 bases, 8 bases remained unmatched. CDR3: CASSPSAGGGADTQYF. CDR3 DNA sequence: TGTGCCAGCTCACCGTCTGCGGGCGGGGGGGCAGATACGCAGTATTTT.

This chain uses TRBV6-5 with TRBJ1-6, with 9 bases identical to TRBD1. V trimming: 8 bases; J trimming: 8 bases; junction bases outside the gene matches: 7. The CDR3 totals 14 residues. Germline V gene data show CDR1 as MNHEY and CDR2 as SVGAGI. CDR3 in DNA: TGTGCCAGCTCACCGGGACAGGGTCATTCACCCCTCCACTTT. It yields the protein CASSPGQGHSPLHF.

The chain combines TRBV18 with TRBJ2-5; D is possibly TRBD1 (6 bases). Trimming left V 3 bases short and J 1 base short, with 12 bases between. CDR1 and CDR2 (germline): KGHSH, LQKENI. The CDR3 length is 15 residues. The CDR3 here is CASSPRARGQETQYF. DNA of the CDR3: TGTGCCAGCTCACCCCGAGCCAGGGGCCAAGAGACCCAGTACTTC. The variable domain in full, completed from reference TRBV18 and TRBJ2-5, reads NAGVMQNPRHLVRRRGQEARLRCSPMKGHSHVYWYRQLPEEGLKFMVYLQKENIIDESGMPKERFSAEFPKEGPSILRIQQVVRGDSAAYFCASSPRARGQETQYFGPGTRLLVL.

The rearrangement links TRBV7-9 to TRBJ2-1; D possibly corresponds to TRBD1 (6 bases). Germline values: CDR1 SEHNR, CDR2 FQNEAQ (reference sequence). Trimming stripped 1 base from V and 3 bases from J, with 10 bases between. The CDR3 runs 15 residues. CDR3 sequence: CASSLGTEVYNEQFF. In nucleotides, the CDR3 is TGTGCCAGCAGCTTAGGGACAGAAGTCTACAATGAGCAGTTCTTC.

As DNA, the CDR3 is TGTGCCAGCAGCTTTGGTCGGGAGGGAACTGAAGCTTTCTTT. Protein sequence: CASSFGREGTEAFF. The rearrangement uses TRBV11-1 and TRBJ1-1; D gene ambiguous. The germline CDR1 and CDR2 sequences are SGHAT and FQDESV (reference sequence). The V gene lost 3 bases and the J gene lost 5 bases, with 13 bases spanning the gap. The length of the CDR3 is 14 residues.

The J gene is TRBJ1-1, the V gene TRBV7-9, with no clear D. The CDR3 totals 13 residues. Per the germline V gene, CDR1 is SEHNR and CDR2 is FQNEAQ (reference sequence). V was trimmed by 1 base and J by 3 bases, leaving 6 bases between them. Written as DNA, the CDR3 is TGTGCCAGCAGCTTAGGCACTTACACTGAAGCTTTCTTT. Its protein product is CASSLGTYTEAFF.

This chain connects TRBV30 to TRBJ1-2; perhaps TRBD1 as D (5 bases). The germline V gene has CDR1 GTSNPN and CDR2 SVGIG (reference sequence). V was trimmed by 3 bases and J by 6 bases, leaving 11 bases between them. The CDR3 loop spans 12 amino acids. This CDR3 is CAWSRDRHGYTF. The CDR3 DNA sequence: TGTGCCTGGAGCAGGGATCGACATGGCTACACCTTC.

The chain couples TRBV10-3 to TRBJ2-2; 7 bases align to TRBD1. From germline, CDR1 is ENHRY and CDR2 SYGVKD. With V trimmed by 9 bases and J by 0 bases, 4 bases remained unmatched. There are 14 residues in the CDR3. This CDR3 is CAIAGQANTGELFF. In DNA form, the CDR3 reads TGTGCCATAGCAGGACAGGCGAACACCGGGGAGCTGTTTTTT.

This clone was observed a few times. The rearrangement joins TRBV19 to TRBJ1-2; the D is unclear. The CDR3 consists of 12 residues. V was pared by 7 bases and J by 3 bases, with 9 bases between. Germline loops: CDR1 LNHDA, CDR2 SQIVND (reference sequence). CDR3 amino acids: CASNTADYGYTF. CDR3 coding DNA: TGTGCCAGTAACACTGCGGACTATGGCTACACCTTC. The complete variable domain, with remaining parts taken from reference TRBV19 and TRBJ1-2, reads DGGITQSPKYLFRKEGQNVTLSCEQNLNHDAMYWYRQDPGQGLRLIYYSQIVNDFQKGDIAEGYSVSREKKESFPLTVTSAQKNPTAFYLCASNTADYGYTFGSGTRLTVV.

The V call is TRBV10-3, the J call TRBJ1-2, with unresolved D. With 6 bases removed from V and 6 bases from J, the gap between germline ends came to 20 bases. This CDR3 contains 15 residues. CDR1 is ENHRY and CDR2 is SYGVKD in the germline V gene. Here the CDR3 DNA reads TGTGCCATCAGCAAGTCCACAGATCCCCAGGATGGCTACACCTTC. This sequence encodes CAISKSTDPQDGYTF.

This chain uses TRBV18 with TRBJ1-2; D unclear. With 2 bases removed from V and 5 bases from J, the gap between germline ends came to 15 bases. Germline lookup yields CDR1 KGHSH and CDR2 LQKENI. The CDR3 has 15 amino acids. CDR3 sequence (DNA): TGTGCCAGCTCACCATCTCTCAGGCAGAAGTATGGCTACACCTTC. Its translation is CASSPSLRQKYGYTF.

The CDR3 DNA reads as TGTGCCAGCAGAGGTAGGACTAGCGGTTTCTACGAGCAGTACTTC. Translating gives CASRGRTSGFYEQYF. J is TRBJ2-7 and V is TRBV7-9, with TRBD2 matching 10 bases. Germline CDR1 reads SEHNR; CDR2 reads FQNEAQ (reference sequence). The CDR3 runs to 15 residues. V shed 6 bases and J 3 bases; nucleotides not matched to a gene: 8.

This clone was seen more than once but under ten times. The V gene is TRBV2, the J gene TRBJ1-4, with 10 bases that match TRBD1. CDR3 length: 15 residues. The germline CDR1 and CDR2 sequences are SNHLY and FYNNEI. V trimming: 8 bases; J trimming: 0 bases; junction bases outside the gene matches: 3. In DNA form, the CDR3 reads TGTGCCAGCTCTGGACAGGGGGCAACTAATGAAAAACTGTTTTTT. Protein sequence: CASSGQGATNEKLFF. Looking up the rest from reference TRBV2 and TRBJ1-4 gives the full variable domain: EPEVTQTPSHQVTQMGQEVILRCVPISNHLYFYWYRQILGQKVEFLVSFYNNEISEKSEIFDDQFSVERPDGSNFTLKIRSTKLEDSAMYFCASSGQGATNEKLFFGSGTQLSVL.

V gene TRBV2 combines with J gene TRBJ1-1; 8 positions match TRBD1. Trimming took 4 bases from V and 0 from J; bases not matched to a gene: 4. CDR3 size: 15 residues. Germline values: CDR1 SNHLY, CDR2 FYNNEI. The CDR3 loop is CASSGTGRMNTEAFF. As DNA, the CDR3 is TGTGCCAGCAGTGGGACAGGGAGGATGAACACTGAAGCTTTCTTT.

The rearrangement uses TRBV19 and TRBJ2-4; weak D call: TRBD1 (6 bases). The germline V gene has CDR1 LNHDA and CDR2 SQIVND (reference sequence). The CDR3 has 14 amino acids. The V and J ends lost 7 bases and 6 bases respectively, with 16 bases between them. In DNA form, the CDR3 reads TGTGCCAGTATCTCAGGGGATTCCTCAAACATTCAGTACTTC. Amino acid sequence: CASISGDSSNIQYF. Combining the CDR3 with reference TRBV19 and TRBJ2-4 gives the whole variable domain DGGITQSPKYLFRKEGQNVTLSCEQNLNHDAMYWYRQDPGQGLRLIYYSQIVNDFQKGDIAEGYSVSREKKESFPLTVTSAQKNPTAFYLCASISGDSSNIQYFGAGTRLSVL.

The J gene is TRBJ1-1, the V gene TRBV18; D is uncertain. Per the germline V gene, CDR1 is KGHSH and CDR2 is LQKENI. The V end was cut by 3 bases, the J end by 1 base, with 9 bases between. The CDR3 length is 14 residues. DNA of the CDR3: TGTGCCAGCTCACCGCCTGCCAGGAACACTGAAGCTTTCTTT. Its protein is CASSPPARNTEAFF.